Each of the 16 T cell receptor beta chains below was sequenced from the same sample in a study of shared clonotypes between healthy human individuals. Naive CD8 cells, CD45RO-negative and positively selected for CCR7, excluded terminally differentiated effector memory CD45RA+ cells. The table came from immunoSEQ multiplex PCR; TCRdb's copy has only in-frame clones and leaves some out. The sample records 1.5 million to 2.5 million clones, about 95% being singletons. Sequenced material: naive CD8+ T cells sorted from blood. The source of these receptors is a man younger than 35 in good health.

This chain links TRBV2 with TRBJ1-5; tentatively, D is TRBD1 (6 bases). There are 15 residues in the CDR3. Germline values: CDR1 SNHLY, CDR2 FYNNEI. V lost 8 bases, J lost 1 base, and 15 bases lay in between. CDR3 sequence reads: CASGLQGGSNQPQHF. In DNA form, the CDR3 reads TGTGCCAGCGGACTACAGGGTGGCAGCAATCAGCCCCAGCATTTT.

The V gene is TRBV19, the J gene TRBJ2-6; D uncertain. The CDR3 runs to 12 residues. The germline CDR1 and CDR2 sequences are LNHDA and SQIVND (reference sequence). Trimming cost V 10 bases and J 0 bases, with 4 bases left between them. CDR3 coding DNA: TGTGCCACTCTCTCTGGGGCCAACGTCCTGACTTTC. The encoded protein is CATLSGANVLTF.

The chain joins TRBV9 to TRBJ1-1, with D maybe TRBD1 (6 bases). The germline gives CDR1 SGDLS, CDR2 YYNGEE. Trimming cost V 3 bases and J 3 bases, with 21 bases left between them. The CDR3 length is 17 residues. This CDR3 reads CASSGGALQGWDTEAFF. CDR3 DNA: TGTGCCAGCAGCGGAGGTGCCCTTCAGGGGTGGGACACTGAAGCTTTCTTT.

This clone has only one observation. V is TRBV6-1 and J is TRBJ2-5; D call uncertain. This CDR3 comprises 13 residues. Trimming shortened V by 3 bases and J by 4 bases, and 9 bases separated the two germline ends. The germline CDR1 and CDR2 sequences are MNHNS and SASEGT. The CDR3 region is CASSDYYIETQYF. The DNA of the CDR3 is TGTGCCAGCAGTGACTATTATATAGAGACCCAGTACTTC.

The chain employs TRBV10-2 and TRBJ2-6; D could derive from TRBD1 or TRBD2 (6 bases each). The V and J ends lost 4 bases and 0 bases respectively, with 13 bases between them. In germline, CDR1 is WSHSY, CDR2 SAAADI. CDR3 size: 17 residues. CDR3 nucleotides: TGCGCCAGCAGTGTTGGGGGGCCGGGCTCTGGGGCCAACGTCCTGACTTTC. Translating gives CASSVGGPGSGANVLTF.

The chain links TRBV6-1 to TRBJ1-1, with D unresolved. Trimming took 4 bases from V and 0 from J, leaving 15 bases between them. CDR3 size: 16 residues. In germline, CDR1 is MNHNS, CDR2 SASEGT. For the CDR3, the DNA is TGTGCCAGCAGTGCGCGGACTTATACTCTGAACACTGAAGCTTTCTTT. Its protein product is CASSARTYTLNTEAFF.

This clone was counted a single time. V is TRBV6-5 and J is TRBJ2-5; tentatively, D is TRBD1 (5 bases). V was pared by 6 bases and J by 5 bases, with 16 bases between. The length of the CDR3 is 14 residues. CDR1 and CDR2 (germline): MNHEY, SVGAGI. The chain's CDR3 is CASRFRESGETQYF. The CDR3 DNA follows: TGTGCCAGCAGATTCAGGGAATCTGGGGAGACCCAGTACTTC.

The rearrangement links TRBV7-6 to TRBJ1-4; no clear D. V dropped 5 bases and J dropped 4 bases, with 11 bases sitting between them. This CDR3 has 14 residues. CDR1 and CDR2 from the germline V gene are SGHVS and FNYEAQ. The CDR3 sequence is CASSPGRLNEKLFF. Here the CDR3 DNA reads TGTGCCAGCAGCCCAGGACGGCTTAATGAAAAACTGTTTTTT. The full variable domain, in which reference TRBV7-6 and TRBJ1-4 provide the parts outside the CDR3, is GAGVSQSPRYKVTKRGQDVALRCDPISGHVSLYWYRQALGQGPEFLTYFNYEAQQDKSGLPNDRFSAERPEGSISTLTIQRTEQRDSAMYRCASSPGRLNEKLFFGSGTQLSVL.

This clone was detected only once. Mismatch with germline at one junction end may stem from a read error. The rearrangement uses TRBV7-7 and TRBJ2-2; D may match TRBD1 or TRBD2 (5 bases each). Germline loops: CDR1 SSHAT, CDR2 FNYEAQ (reference sequence). The length of the CDR3 is 18 residues. The CDR3 region is CASSLFLEGRENTGELFF. Here the CDR3 DNA reads TGTGCTAGCAGCTTATTTCTCGAGGGCAGGGAGAACACCGGGGAGCTGTTTTTT.

This clone was counted a few times. The rearrangement links TRBV29-1 to TRBJ1-6; D gene unclear. This CDR3 has 12 amino acids. V was shortened by 2 bases and J by 15 bases, with 14 bases between the two germline ends. Looked up from germline, CDR1 is SQVTM and CDR2 is ANQGSEA. Here the CDR3 reads CSVESSAGVLHF. CDR3 sequence (DNA): TGCAGCGTTGAATCGAGCGCCGGGGTCCTCCACTTT.

CDR3 in amino acids: CASSWALAGPYNEQFF. The CDR3 DNA sequence: TGTGCCAGCAGTTGGGCACTAGCGGGGCCCTACAATGAGCAGTTCTTC. This chain links TRBV6-6 with TRBJ2-1; 10 bases are shared with TRBD2. V was clipped by 4 bases and J by 2 bases; unmatched bases: 5. CDR3 size: 16 residues. Germline V gives CDR1 MNHNY, CDR2 SVGAGI (reference sequence).

This chain joins TRBV27 and TRBJ2-7; the D gene is possibly TRBD1 (6 bases). The germline V gene has CDR1 MNHEY and CDR2 SMNVEV (reference sequence). V lost 4 bases to trimming and J lost 5 bases, with 15 bases between them. The CDR3 is made up of 14 amino acids. The DNA for the CDR3 is TGTGCCAGCAGTTGGGGGCAGGGGATCGACGAGCAGTACTTC. The encoded protein is CASSWGQGIDEQYF.

The chain carries TRBV6-1 and TRBJ1-2; no definite D call. CDR1 is MNHNS, CDR2 SASEGT, per germline. This CDR3 is built from 15 residues. V lost 1 base and J 7 bases, leaving 16 bases between the germline ends. CDR3 bases: TGTGCCAGCAGTGAAGAAATAGGCCTAACGGGTGGCTACACCTTC. Its protein product is CASSEEIGLTGGYTF.

This chain links TRBV19 with TRBJ1-6; tentatively, D is TRBD1 (6 bases). From germline, CDR1 is LNHDA and CDR2 SQIVND (reference sequence). The CDR3 is 13 amino acids. V lost 11 bases, J lost 6 bases, and 14 bases lay in between. CDR3 residues: CAAGEGGNSPLHF. In DNA, the CDR3 is TGTGCCGCGGGGGAGGGGGGTAATTCACCCCTCCACTTT.

This chain uses TRBV27 with TRBJ1-2; D is unresolved. The V gene's germline CDR1 is MNHEY and CDR2 SMNVEV (reference sequence). Trimming shortened V by 1 base and J by 1 base, and 13 bases separated the two germline ends. This CDR3 is built from 16 residues. This CDR3 is CASSLLIMGFNYGYTF. The CDR3 nucleotides are TGTGCCAGCAGTTTATTAATTATGGGATTTAACTATGGCTACACCTTC.

This chain links TRBV6-4 with TRBJ2-6; D uncertain. CDR1 MRHNA and CDR2 SNTAGT come from the germline V gene. Trimming removed 9 bases at V and 0 bases at J, with 6 bases between. The CDR3 is 13 amino acids. CDR3 in amino acids: CARRNSGANVLTF. The CDR3 nucleotides read TGTGCCAGAAGGAACTCTGGGGCCAACGTCCTGACTTTC.